The 8 T cell receptor beta chains listed next were all sequenced from one sample in a study of control samples from healthy donors and cancer patients. The method was immunoSEQ multiplex PCR; TCRdb's version includes in-frame clones alone and lacks a portion of them. The table records 110,000 or so clones, 70% to 85% of them present only once. Material: blood. The receptors come from a young man in good health.

The rearrangement uses TRBV4-3 and TRBJ2-1, with D hard to call. Germline V gene sequence: CDR1 LGHNA, CDR2 YSLEER. V lost 0 bases to trimming and J lost 2 bases, with 8 bases between them. The CDR3 is made up of 15 amino acids. CDR3 coding DNA: TGCGCCAGCAGCCAAGATCATAGCCCCTACAATGAGCAGTTCTTC. Translated: CASSQDHSPYNEQFF.

V usage is TRBV7-9 and J usage is TRBJ1-3; weak D call: TRBD1 (5 bases). CDR3 length: 13 residues. Germline V gene lookup returns CDR1 SEHNR and CDR2 FQNEAQ (reference sequence). The V gene lost 5 bases and the J gene lost 3 bases, with 8 bases spanning the gap. The CDR3 is CASSGTFGNTIYF. Here the CDR3 DNA reads TGTGCCAGCAGCGGGACGTTTGGAAACACCATATATTTT.

This chain links TRBV11-2 with TRBJ2-2; D is ambiguous. V lost 4 bases and J lost 9, with 6 bases in between. CDR1 is SGHAT, CDR2 FQNNGV, per germline. The length of the CDR3 is 11 residues. In nucleotides, the CDR3 is TGTGCCAGCAGCTCCCAAAGGGAGCTGTTTTTT. Its protein product is CASSSQRELFF.

This clone has a single count. The chain employs TRBV14 and TRBJ2-6; D gene unclear. Trimming cost V 0 bases and J 4 bases, with 7 bases left between them. The germline V gene encodes CDR1 SGHDN and CDR2 FVKESK. CDR3 size: 15 residues. In DNA form, the CDR3 reads TGTGCCAGCAGCCAAGAATTACGAGGGGCCAACGTCCTGACTTTC. This codes for CASSQELRGANVLTF.

This sequence joins TRBV6-1 and TRBJ1-5, with D possibly matching TRBD1 (6 bases). The CDR3 extends over 15 amino acids. Trimming shortened V by 3 bases and J by 0 bases, and 9 bases separated the two germline ends. The germline V gene encodes CDR1 MNHNS and CDR2 SASEGT. The CDR3 coding sequence is TGTGCCAGCAGTGAGGACAGAAATAGCAATCAGCCCCAGCATTTT. Residues: CASSEDRNSNQPQHF.

The chain has TRBV10-1 and TRBJ2-1; D not certain. Trimming left V 7 bases short and J 2 bases short, with 18 bases between. Germline V gene sequence: CDR1 WNHNN, CDR2 SYGVQD (reference sequence). The CDR3 extends over 16 amino acids. CDR3 residues: CASNNDPFGTYNEQFF. DNA for the CDR3: TGCGCCAGCAATAACGACCCTTTTGGAACCTACAATGAGCAGTTCTTC.

This clone is a singleton in its sample. V and J are TRBV9 and TRBJ2-3; D not resolved. The germline V and J ends were trimmed by 0 bases and 10 bases, with 12 bases remaining between them. This CDR3 is built from 13 residues. In germline, CDR1 is SGDLS, CDR2 YYNGEE. The CDR3: CASSVVIGSAQYF. The CDR3 coding sequence is TGTGCCAGCAGCGTAGTAATAGGGTCGGCGCAGTATTTT.

This clone turned up a few times. V gene TRBV11-2 combines with J gene TRBJ1-1; D may be TRBD1 (5 bases). This CDR3 comprises 16 residues. The germline gives CDR1 SGHAT, CDR2 FQNNGV. Trimming took 5 bases from V and 4 from J, leaving 20 bases between them. As DNA, the CDR3 is TGTGCCAGCAGCCTTCTTCGGACGGGACCAGGCACTGAAGCTTTCTTT. It encodes CASSLLRTGPGTEAFF. Variable domain in full (rest from reference TRBV11-2 and TRBJ1-1): EAGVAQSPRYKIIEKRQSVAFWCNPISGHATLYWYQQILGQGPKLLIQFQNNGVVDDSQLPKDRFSAERLKGVDSTLKIQPAKLEDSAVYLCASSLLRTGPGTEAFFGQGTRLTVV.